This T cell receptor beta chain was profiled in a study of T cells after posttransplantation cyclophosphamide. General observations from the study: Blood and skin or GI T cell repertoires showed limited TRB overlap. Recipient CMV seropositivity and CMV reactivation strongly tracked TRB clonality. Later blood repertoires were often dominated by clones from the donor CD8+ memory compartment.

Profiling relied on immunoSEQ multiplex PCR, and the TCRdb table lists in-frame clones only, not all of them. The table has some 10,000 clones, 86% seen once. On this clone: Its antigen is still unknown. Other DNA sequences in the sample encode the same CDR3.

Busulfan-fludarabine conditioning, marrow transplant, and cyclophosphamide on days +3 and +4 were administered. V was shortened by 1 base and J by 4 bases, with 5 bases between the two germline ends. The CDR3 length is 12 residues. The germline gives CDR1 SGHTA, CDR2 FQGNSA. Sequencing used CD4+ T cells sorted from PBMCs, obtained after allogeneic stem cell transplant with posttransplant cyclophosphamide. This receptor was identified in a male patient aged 30 to 39 who received an allogeneic stem cell transplant from a related donor, was CMV-positive, and had acute GVHD only. Part of the T cells may come from the graft donor. V and J are TRBV7-2 and TRBJ2-7; D unresolved. In DNA form, the CDR3 reads TGTGCCAGCAGCTTAGTCCTATACGAGCAGTACTTC. Its protein product is CASSLVLYEQYF.